This T cell receptor (beta chain) stems from a study of identifying expanded T cells in peripheral blood. Measured with immunoSEQ multiplex PCR; TCRdb has only the in-frame clones, and not every one. Of tens of thousands of clones in the sample, 88% were seen once. This CDR3 has 17 amino acids. The V gene's germline CDR1 is SGHTA and CDR2 FQGTGA. V was shortened by 2 bases and J by 1 base, with 17 bases between the two germline ends. Healthy donors had no documented immune events, such as infections, while sampled. Study-wide points: Roughly two-week clone count variance significantly increased as total template count grew.

Worth noting for this clone: Its antigen is unidentified.

The sequence was collected from a person between 18 and 75 years old in good health. Sequenced: blood. The chain joins TRBV7-3 to TRBJ1-1; D is unclear. The CDR3 reads CASSLVGPGGGNTEAFF. The CDR3 DNA is TGTGCCAGCAGCTTAGTCGGCCCGGGAGGCGGGAACACTGAAGCTTTCTTT.